The 4 T cell receptor beta chains below all came from one sample that was sequenced in a study of T cell responses to AZD1222 COVID-19 vaccine. Method: immunoSEQ multiplex PCR; TCRdb's copy keeps in-frame clones and lacks some. The sample consists of tens of thousands of clones, roughly nine tenths of them appearing once. The starting material was peripheral blood, obtained on day 0 of AZD1222 vaccination. Source of these receptors: an adult in good health.

This chain links TRBV5-1 with TRBJ1-3, with D maybe TRBD1 (6 bases). This CDR3 contains 16 residues. Deletions cut 4 bases from V and 0 bases from J, with 14 bases between. Germline lookup yields CDR1 SGHRS and CDR2 YFSETQ. The CDR3, as DNA: TGCGCCAGCAGCGGGGGGCGAACGGGCTCTGGAAACACCATATATTTT. Translation gives CASSGGRTGSGNTIYF. The full variable domain, completed using reference TRBV5-1 and TRBJ1-3, is KAGVTQTPRYLIKTRGQQVTLSCSPISGHRSVSWYQQTPGQGLQFLFEYFSETQRNKGNFPGRFSGRQFSNSRSEMNVSTLELGDSALYLCASSGGRTGSGNTIYFGEGSWLTVV.

This clone showed up just once. The CDR3 region has the DNA TGTGCCAGCAAAACATTGCCGGGACAGGGGAACTATGGCTACACCTTC. This gives the protein CASKTLPGQGNYGYTF. The chain combines TRBV18 with TRBJ1-2; 10 positions agree with TRBD1. The CDR3 is 16 residues long. V lost 8 bases to trimming and J lost 2 bases; unmatched junction nucleotides: 11. Germline V lookup: CDR1 KGHSH, CDR2 LQKENI.

The rearrangement links TRBV5-1 to TRBJ2-7; TRBD1 matches at 7 bases. The V segment lost 0 bases and the J segment 4 bases; nucleotides outside the gene matches: 10. Looked up from germline, CDR1 is SGHRS and CDR2 is YFSETQ. CDR3 length: 16 amino acids. CDR3: CASSLAPQGLGYEQYF. The CDR3 DNA reads as TGCGCCAGCAGCTTGGCCCCACAGGGGTTAGGTTACGAGCAGTACTTC.

This chain uses TRBV15 with TRBJ1-2, with D possibly being TRBD1 (5 bases). V was cut by 1 base and J by 5 bases, with 14 bases left in between. The germline gives CDR1 LNHNV, CDR2 YYDKDF (reference sequence). The CDR3 has 15 amino acids. The CDR3 reads CATSRAGGGLYGYTF. CDR3 nucleotide sequence: TGTGCCACCAGCAGAGCTGGGGGGGGTTTATATGGCTACACCTTC.